Below, 9 T cell receptor beta chains from the same sample are listed, as sequenced in a study of cytomegalovirus exposure and HLA in healthy donors. Amplification used 60 Vbeta primers and 13 Jbeta primers. TCRdb keeps only in-frame clones here, not all; method: immunoSEQ multiplex PCR. In the table there are under 150,000 clones, around 76% of which are singletons. Input material: PBMCs. These receptors were taken from a male donor in good health and CMV-seronegative.

V usage is TRBV6-1 and J usage is TRBJ1-1, with TRBD1 matching 7 bases. With V trimmed by 4 bases and J by 4 bases, 12 bases remained unmatched. CDR3 size: 16 residues. The germline V gene encodes CDR1 MNHNS and CDR2 SASEGT. CDR3 region: CASSASDRYRATEAFF. The CDR3 region has the DNA TGTGCCAGCAGTGCCTCGGACAGGTATAGAGCCACTGAAGCTTTCTTT.

This clone occurred a few times. This rearrangement joins TRBV19 to TRBJ2-7, with 9 bases identical to TRBD1. Germline CDR1 reads LNHDA; CDR2 reads SQIVND (reference sequence). V was pared by 7 bases and J by 5 bases, with 12 bases of the junction left unmatched. The CDR3 is 15 amino acids. The CDR3 DNA follows: TGTGCCAGTATACCCCCGGAGGACAGGGGCCACGAGCAGTACTTC. This encodes CASIPPEDRGHEQYF.

The sample holds a few counts of this clone. V and J are TRBV5-1 and TRBJ2-2; tentatively, D is TRBD1 (5 bases). Trimming cost V 0 bases and J 2 bases, with 14 bases left between them. Germline CDR1 is SGHRS and CDR2 is YFSETQ. The CDR3 sequence is 17 residues long. This CDR3 reads CASSLDWGQANTGELFF. The CDR3 nucleotides are TGCGCCAGCAGCTTGGATTGGGGCCAGGCCAACACCGGGGAGCTGTTTTTT.

This clone was picked up a small number of times. The chain uses TRBV7-8 and TRBJ1-6; D remains unclear. This CDR3 spans 16 amino acids. In germline, CDR1 is SGHVS, CDR2 FQNEAQ. Trimming pared 5 bases from V and 0 bases from J, leaving 11 bases between. The chain's CDR3 is CASSTPPGSYNSPLHF. Here the CDR3 DNA reads TGTGCCAGCAGCACCCCGCCGGGCTCCTATAATTCACCCCTCCACTTT.

The genes are TRBV29-1 and TRBJ1-1; D is perhaps TRBD1 (6 bases). Germline loops: CDR1 SQVTM, CDR2 ANQGSEA. With 7 bases removed from V and 0 bases from J, the gap between germline ends came to 18 bases. The length of the CDR3 is 15 residues. CDR3 coding DNA: TGCAGCGCCGAGGGGACAACCTCCATGAACACTGAAGCTTTCTTT. It codes for CSAEGTTSMNTEAFF.

A note on this clone: The germline gene is not matched at one end of the junction; a read error may be the cause. The chain combines TRBV5-3 with TRBJ1-1; D ambiguous. TRBV5-3 is classed as an ORF, of uncertain function. The CDR3 length is 14 residues. This chain's CDR3 is CSEPRGISNTEAFF. The CDR3 region has the DNA TGCTCCGAGCCTCGAGGCATTTCGAACACTGAAGCTTTCTTT.

The rearrangement uses TRBV19 and TRBJ2-3, with 14 bases fitting TRBD2. Germline-derived CDR1 and CDR2 are LNHDA and SQIVND (reference sequence). The trim removed 7 bases at V and 8 bases at J, leaving 8 bases unmatched. The CDR3 is 15 residues long. This chain's CDR3 is CASNPGLAGEGTQYF. The CDR3 nucleotides read TGTGCCAGTAATCCGGGACTAGCGGGAGAAGGTACGCAGTATTTT.

V is TRBV6-6 and J is TRBJ2-3; TRBD2 might be the D (5 bases). V lost 4 bases to trimming and J lost 3 bases, with 8 bases between them. The CDR3 runs 13 residues. Per germline, CDR1 MNHNY and CDR2 SVGAGI (reference sequence). The CDR3 protein is CASSFRGTDTQYF. The CDR3 DNA reads as TGTGCCAGCAGTTTTCGGGGAACAGATACGCAGTATTTT.

V and J are TRBV30 and TRBJ1-2, with TRBD1 matching 8 bases. Germline V gene sequence: CDR1 GTSNPN, CDR2 SVGIG (reference sequence). The CDR3 contains 13 residues. Unmatched junction bases numbered 4, after V lost 1 base and J lost 6 bases. CDR3 DNA sequence: TGTGCCTGGAGTGCAGGGGGCGCGAATGGCTACACCTTC. This gives the protein CAWSAGGANGYTF.